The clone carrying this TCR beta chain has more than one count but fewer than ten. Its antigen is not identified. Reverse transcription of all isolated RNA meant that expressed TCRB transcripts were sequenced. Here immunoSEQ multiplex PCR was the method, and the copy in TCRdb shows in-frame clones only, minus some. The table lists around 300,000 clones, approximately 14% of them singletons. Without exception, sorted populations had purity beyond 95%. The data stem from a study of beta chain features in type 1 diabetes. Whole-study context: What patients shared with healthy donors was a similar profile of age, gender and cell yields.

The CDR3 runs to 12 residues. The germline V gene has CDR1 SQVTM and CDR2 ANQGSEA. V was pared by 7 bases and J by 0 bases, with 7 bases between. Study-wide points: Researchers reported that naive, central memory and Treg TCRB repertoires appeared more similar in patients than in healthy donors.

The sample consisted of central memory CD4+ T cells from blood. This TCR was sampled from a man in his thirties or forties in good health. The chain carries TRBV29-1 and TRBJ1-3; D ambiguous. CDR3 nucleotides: TGCAGCGGCAGGAACTCTGGAAACACCATATATTTT. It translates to CSGRNSGNTIYF.